A selection of T cell receptor beta chains follows, all from one sample in a study of blood T cell repertoires in COVID-19. The protocol was immunoSEQ multiplex PCR, while the TCRdb copy is restricted to in-frame clones and leaves out a portion. The table shows fewer than 300,000 clones, with around 82% occurring only once. Sequencing was carried out using peripheral blood. Receptors originate from a human donor in a cohort sampled during active COVID-19. Each CDR3 is given with its conserved first and last residue. The order of the fields is clone size, D gene, V gene, J gene, CDR3 protein, CDR3 DNA. D genes are given only for firm matches. Part of the rows lack a size; the others show once, few, many or a class for expanded clones.

NA	NA	TRBV5-6	TRBJ2-2	CASSLPVGELFF	TGTGCCAGCAGCTTACCAGTCGGGGAGCTGTTTTTT
NA	NA	TRBV6-4	TRBJ2-6	CASSDSNSGANVLTF	TGTGCCAGCAGTGACTCCAACTCTGGGGCCAACGTCCTGACTTTC
many	NA	TRBV7-2	TRBJ1-1	CASSLGGAAEAFF	TGTGCCAGCAGCTTAGGTGGGGCAGCTGAAGCTTTCTTT
NA	NA	TRBV18	TRBJ2-2	CASSPFKGQTGELFF	TGTGCCAGCTCACCATTCAAAGGACAGACCGGGGAGCTGTTTTTT
NA	TRBD2	TRBV5-1	TRBJ2-1	CASSGGLAGVNEQFF	TGCGCCAGCAGCGGGGGACTAGCGGGAGTAAATGAGCAGTTCTTC
NA	TRBD2	TRBV6-5	TRBJ2-1	CASSRGTSGGLGQFF	TGTGCCAGCAGCCGCGGGACTAGCGGGGGGCTGGGGCAGTTCTTC
NA	NA	TRBV12-5	TRBJ2-3	CASGLAGVLPGSTDTQYF	TGTGCTAGTGGTTTGGCCGGAGTTTTGCCTGGTAGCACAGATACGCAGTATTTT
NA	NA	TRBV7-9	TRBJ2-3	CASSLGPGSSTDTQYF	TGTGCCAGCAGCTTAGGACCAGGGTCTAGCACAGATACGCAGTATTTT
few	NA	TRBV3-1/TRBV3-2	TRBJ1-5	CASSRSGGGQPQHF	TGTGCCAGCAGCCGAAGTGGGGGGGGTCAGCCCCAGCATTTT
NA	TRBD1	TRBV7-2	TRBJ1-6	CASSSGQGSSYNSPLHF	TGTGCCAGCAGCTCGGGACAGGGAAGCTCCTATAATTCACCCCTCCACTTT
NA	NA	TRBV29-1	TRBJ2-7	CSAKRDIYEQYF	TGCAGCGCTAAGAGGGACATCTACGAGCAGTACTTC
few	NA	TRBV14	TRBJ2-5	CASSQGRGIGETQYF	TGTGCCAGCAGCCAAGGTAGAGGGATCGGGGAGACCCAGTACTTC
NA	NA	TRBV11-2	TRBJ2-1	CASSLPGGEQFF	TGTGCCAGCAGCTTACCGGGCGGGGAGCAGTTCTTC
once	NA	TRBV10-3	TRBJ1-5	CAISESKDSSNQPQHF	TGTGCCATCAGTGAGTCTAAGGACAGTAGCAATCAGCCCCAGCATTTT
many	NA	TRBV19	TRBJ1-4	CASSIGGRFNEKLFF	TGTGCCAGTAGTATCGGAGGACGGTTTAATGAAAAACTGTTTTTT
NA	NA	TRBV5-5	TRBJ2-1	CASSLAPFNEQFF	TGTGCCAGCAGCTTGGCCCCGTTCAATGAGCAGTTCTTC
NA	NA	TRBV3-1/TRBV3-2	TRBJ2-1	CASSQGRGSYNEQFF	TGTGCCAGCAGCCAAGGTCGCGGTTCCTACAATGAGCAGTTCTTC
NA	NA	TRBV7-2	TRBJ1-2	CASSLKTDLHGYTF	TGTGCCAGCAGCTTAAAGACAGACCTTCATGGCTACACCTTC
NA	NA	TRBV6-5	TRBJ1-1	CASSYDRWDTEAFF	TGTGCCAGCAGTTACGACAGGTGGGACACTGAAGCTTTCTTT
NA	TRBD1	TRBV29-1	TRBJ2-7	CSVRDRGYSYEQYF	TGCAGCGTGCGGGACAGGGGCTACTCCTACGAGCAGTACTTC
NA	TRBD2	TRBV7-9	TRBJ2-3	CASSVRSGSPRSTDTQYF	TGTGCCAGCAGCGTCCGGAGCGGGAGCCCACGGAGCACAGATACGCAGTATTTT
NA	NA	TRBV29-1	TRBJ2-7	CSVDGSSYEQYF	TGCAGCGTTGATGGGAGCTCCTACGAGCAGTACTTC
NA	NA	TRBV19	TRBJ1-1	CASIFAGTEAFF	TGTGCCAGTATCTTCGCGGGGACTGAAGCTTTCTTT
NA	NA	TRBV10-1	TRBJ1-4	CASSDSGAGEKLFF	TGCGCCAGCAGTGACTCAGGGGCAGGTGAAAAACTGTTTTTT